This is a list of T cell receptor beta chains from one sample in a study of spatial heterogeneity in lung cancer. Via MiXCR, TCRdb re-called the 5' RACE reads, giving one row per CDR3 protein. The table includes about 120,000 distinct CDR3 sequences, approximately 12% detected once. The sequenced sample was PBMCs, obtained at follow-up. The receptors here all came from a male donor with early-stage non-small cell lung cancer. Each CDR3 is given with its conserved first and last residue. D genes are given only for firm matches. The size field is filled for only some rows; it gives once, few, many or a size class.

size	D	J	V	DNA	CDR3
many	.	TRBJ1-5	TRBV7-2	TGTGCCAGCAGCTTATTTGACATCTCGGGCAATCAGCCCCAGCATTTT	CASSLFDISGNQPQHF
medium-sized	.	TRBJ2-1	TRBV6-1	TGTGCCAGCAGTGAAGGGGTAGGGCTCTCCTACAATGAGCAGTTCTTC	CASSEGVGLSYNEQFF
few	.	TRBJ1-1	TRBV20-1	TGCAGTGCTCCTCGTACCAGGAACACTGAAGCTTTCTTT	CSAPRTRNTEAFF
many	TRBD1	TRBJ1-1	TRBV29-1	TGCAGCTCGGACAGGGGGCGGGGCACTGAAGCTTTCTTT	CSSDRGRGTEAFF
.	.	TRBJ1-1	TRBV27	TGTGCCAGCAGTTGGGCTCGAAACACTGAAGCTTTCTTT	CASSWARNTEAFF
.	.	TRBJ2-3	TRBV15	TGTGCCACCAGCAGACGGGGTGTCGGGGGCACAGATACGCAGTATTTT	CATSRRGVGGTDTQYF
.	.	TRBJ1-2	TRBV5-5	TGTGCCAGCAGCTTAGAAGGGCACGGCTACACCTTC	CASSLEGHGYTF
many	.	TRBJ2-5	TRBV9	TGTGCCAGCAGCCACGGGCTGCTAGGGGAGACCCAGTACTTC	CASSHGLLGETQYF
few	TRBD2	TRBJ2-4	TRBV20-1	TGCAGTGCTCCTAGCGGGAGGGCTAGCAAAAACATTCAGTACTTC	CSAPSGRASKNIQYF
.	TRBD1	TRBJ1-1	TRBV14	TGTGCCAGCAGCCCGAGGACAGGGACGAACACTGAAGCTTTCTTT	CASSPRTGTNTEAFF
many	TRBD1	TRBJ2-3	TRBV11-2	TGTGCCAGCAGCCCTAGGCCCAGGGGGACAGATACGCAGTATTTT	CASSPRPRGTDTQYF
few	TRBD2	TRBJ2-2	TRBV12-3/TRBV12-4	TGTGCCAGCAGTCTCCGGGAGGCCGGGGAGCTGTTTTTT	CASSLREAGELFF
few	.	TRBJ1-1	TRBV2	TGTGCCAGCAGACAGGACGAGAACACTGAAGCTTTCTTT	CASRQDENTEAFF
many	TRBD1	TRBJ2-5	TRBV5-1	TGCGCCAGCAGCCCCGGGACAGAAGTCCAAGAGACCCAGTACTTC	CASSPGTEVQETQYF
few	.	TRBJ2-6	TRBV29-1	TGCAGCGTTGAGGAGGGCTCTGGGGCCAACGTCCTGACTTTC	CSVEEGSGANVLTF
many	.	TRBJ1-5	TRBV12-3/TRBV12-4	TGTGCCAGCAGTTCAACAGGGCCTGGCAATCAGCCCCAGCATTTT	CASSSTGPGNQPQHF
many	TRBD2	TRBJ2-7	TRBV30	TGTGCCTACCTTAGCGGGGGGCCCCTCTCCTACGAGCAGTACTTC	CAYLSGGPLSYEQYF
many	TRBD2	TRBJ2-7	TRBV3-1	TGTGCCAGCAGCCTCACTAGCGGGGGAGGCGAGCAGTACTTC	CASSLTSGGGEQYF
.	.	TRBJ2-3	TRBV28	TGTGCCAGCAGCTCCCCTAGCTCAGATACGCAGTATTTT	CASSSPSSDTQYF
once	.	TRBJ1-5	TRBV19	TGTGCCAGTAGGACGACAGGAAATAGCAATCAGCCCCAGCATTTT	CASRTTGNSNQPQHF
few	.	TRBJ2-3	TRBV3-1	TGTGCCAGCAGCCAGGCGGGGCGCCGCAACGGCGCAGATACGCAGTATTTT	CASSQAGRRNGADTQYF
few	.	TRBJ1-1	TRBV9	TGTGCCAGCAGCCGGGATCTCTCTGAAGCTTTCTTT	CASSRDLSEAFF
.	TRBD2	TRBJ2-1	TRBV29-1	TGCAGCGTTGAGGCTAGCGGGGGGCGGAATGAGCAGTTCTTC	CSVEASGGRNEQFF
few	.	TRBJ1-4	TRBV7-9	TGTGCCAGCAGCTTCGGGGCTAATGAAAAACTGTTTTTT	CASSFGANEKLFF
many	TRBD2	TRBJ2-1	TRBV20-1	TGCAGTGCTAGAGTCCAGCGGGGATACAATGAGCAGTTCTTC	CSARVQRGYNEQFF
many	TRBD1	TRBJ1-4	TRBV5-4	TGTGCCAGCAGCTTGGGCGGGACAGCAACTAATGAAAAACTGTTTTTT	CASSLGGTATNEKLFF
few	.	TRBJ2-4	TRBV4-2	TGTGCCAGCAGCCAAGTTGTCCTAGCCAAAAACATTCAGTACTTC	CASSQVVLAKNIQYF
once	.	TRBJ1-6	TRBV6-5	TGTGCCAGCAGTTACAGGCGAAATTCACCCCTCCACTTT	CASSYRRNSPLHF
many	.	TRBJ2-3	TRBV20-1	TGCAGTGCCCCGGACGCCACAGGGCGAGATACGCAGTATTTT	CSAPDATGRDTQYF
few	TRBD2	TRBJ2-1	TRBV6-5	TGTGCCAGCAGCTCTAGCGGGGGTGCCTACAATGAGCAGTTCTTC	CASSSSGGAYNEQFF
few	TRBD1	TRBJ2-3	TRBV4-3	TGCGCCAGCAGCCAAGGCGCCCGGGACAGGGGTACAGATACGCAGTATTTT	CASSQGARDRGTDTQYF
few	.	TRBJ1-1	TRBV2	TGTGCCAGCACCCAGGACCTGAACACTGAAGCTTTCTTT	CASTQDLNTEAFF
.	.	TRBJ2-2	TRBV28	TGTGCCAGCAGTTTAGCGGCTATCCCGAACACCGGGGAGCTGTTTTTT	CASSLAAIPNTGELFF
.	.	TRBJ1-3	TRBV9	TGTGCCAGCAGCCCCCCTGATGGAAACACCATATATTTT	CASSPPDGNTIYF